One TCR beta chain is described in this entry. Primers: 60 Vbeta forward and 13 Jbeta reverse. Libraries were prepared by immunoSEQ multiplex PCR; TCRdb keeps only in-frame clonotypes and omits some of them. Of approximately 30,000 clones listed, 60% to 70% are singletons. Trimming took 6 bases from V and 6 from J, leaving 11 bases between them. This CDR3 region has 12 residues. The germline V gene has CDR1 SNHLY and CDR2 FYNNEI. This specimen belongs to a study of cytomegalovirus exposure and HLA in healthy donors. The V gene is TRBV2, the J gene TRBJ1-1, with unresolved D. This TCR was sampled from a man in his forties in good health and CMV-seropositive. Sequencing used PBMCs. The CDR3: CASRAQVPEAFF. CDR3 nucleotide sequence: TGTGCCAGCAGAGCCCAGGTCCCTGAAGCTTTCTTT.